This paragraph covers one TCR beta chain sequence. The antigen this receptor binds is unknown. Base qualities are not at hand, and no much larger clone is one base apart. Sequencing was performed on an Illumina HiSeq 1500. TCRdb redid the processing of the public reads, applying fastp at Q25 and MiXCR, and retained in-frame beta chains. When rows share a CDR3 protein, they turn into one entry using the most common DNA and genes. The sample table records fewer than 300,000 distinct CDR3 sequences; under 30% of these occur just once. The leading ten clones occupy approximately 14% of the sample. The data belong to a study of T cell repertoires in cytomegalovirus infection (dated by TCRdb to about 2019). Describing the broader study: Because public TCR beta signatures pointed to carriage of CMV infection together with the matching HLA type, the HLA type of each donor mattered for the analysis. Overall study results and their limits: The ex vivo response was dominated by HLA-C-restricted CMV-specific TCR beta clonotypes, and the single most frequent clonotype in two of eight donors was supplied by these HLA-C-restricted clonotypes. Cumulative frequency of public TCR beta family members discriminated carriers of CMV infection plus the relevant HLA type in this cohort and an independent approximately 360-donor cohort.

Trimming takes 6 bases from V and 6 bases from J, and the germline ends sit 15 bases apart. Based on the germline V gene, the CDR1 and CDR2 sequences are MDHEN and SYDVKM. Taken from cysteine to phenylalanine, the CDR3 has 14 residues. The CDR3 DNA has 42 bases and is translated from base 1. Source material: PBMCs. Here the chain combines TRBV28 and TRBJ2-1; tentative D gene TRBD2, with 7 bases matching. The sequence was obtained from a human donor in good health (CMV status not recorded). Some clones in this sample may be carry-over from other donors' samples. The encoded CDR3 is CASSRGGGRNEQFF. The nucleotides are TGTGCCAGCAGCCGTGGGGGGGGCCGCAATGAGCAGTTCTTC.